Each of the 23 T cell receptor beta chains below was sequenced from the same sample in a study of CD8+CD57+ T cells in acquired aplastic anemia. Patients included in sequencing had previously demonstrated CD8+CD57+ cell expansion by flow cytometry. Using genomic DNA as the template, TCR beta VDJ and CDR3 profiling was carried out. Via MiXCR, TCRdb re-called the reads, giving one row per CDR3 protein. The sample records around 170,000 distinct CDR3 sequences, 40% to 55% being singletons. Sequencing was done on a sample of sorted CD4+, CD8+, or CD8+CD57+ T cells (not recorded which) from PBMCs. All receptors come from a human donor with aplastic anemia.

The V call is TRBV30, the J call TRBJ2-5; the D gene could be TRBD1 or TRBD2 (5 bases each). Germline V CDR1 and CDR2: GTSNPN, SVGIG (reference sequence). CDR3 length: 13 residues. V shed 1 base and J shed 1 base, with 7 bases lying between them. The CDR3 coding sequence is TGTGCCTGGAGTGGGGGGATCCAAGAGACCCAGTACTTC. It encodes CAWSGGIQETQYF. Using reference TRBV30 and TRBJ2-5 for the parts outside the CDR3, the full variable domain is SQTIHQWPATLVQPVGSPLSLECTVEGTSNPNLYWYRQAAGRGLQLLFYSVGIGQISSEVPQNLSASRPQDRQFILSSKKLLLSDSGFYLCAWSGGIQETQYFGPGTRLLVL.

This clonotype has at least ten counts. J is TRBJ2-5 and V is TRBV24-1, with D uncertain. The germline V and J ends were trimmed by 1 base and 3 bases, with 5 bases remaining between them. The CDR3 length is 13 residues. Germline assignment: CDR1 KGHDR and CDR2 SFDVKD. The CDR3 here is CATSDFRKETQYF. In DNA form, the CDR3 reads TGTGCCACCAGTGATTTTAGGAAAGAGACCCAGTACTTC.

V gene TRBV20-1 combines with J gene TRBJ2-6, with D possibly being TRBD1 or TRBD2 (6 bases each). CDR3 length: 16 amino acids. V was cut by 3 bases and J by 0 bases, with 12 bases left in between. The V gene's germline CDR1 is DFQATT and CDR2 SNEGSKA (reference sequence). The CDR3 coding sequence is TGCAGTGCTAGGGACAGACTAGTCTCTGGGGCCAACGTCCTGACTTTC. Translated, it gives CSARDRLVSGANVLTF.

The rearrangement joins TRBV19 to TRBJ1-1; D gene uncertain. Trimming left V 2 bases short and J 1 base short, with 8 bases between. CDR3 length: 14 amino acids. Per germline, CDR1 LNHDA and CDR2 SQIVND (reference sequence). In nucleotides, the CDR3 is TGTGCCAGTAGTATATTTACGGGGAACACTGAAGCTTTCTTT. This gives the protein CASSIFTGNTEAFF.

This chain connects TRBV2 to TRBJ1-5; no clear D. The CDR3 loop spans 14 amino acids. Trimming took off 3 bases at V and 3 bases at J, with 9 bases between the two ends. Looked up from germline, CDR1 is SNHLY and CDR2 is FYNNEI. Here the CDR3 DNA reads TGTGCCAGCAGTGATTTGGGCCTCAATCAGCCCCAGCATTTT. Translation: CASSDLGLNQPQHF.

The table lists this clonotype with many counts. The genes are TRBV2 and TRBJ2-3, with TRBD1 matching over 7 bases. V was pared by 8 bases and J by 2 bases, with 4 bases of the junction left unmatched. The CDR3 covers 13 residues. CDR1 SNHLY and CDR2 FYNNEI come from the germline V gene. In nucleotides, the CDR3 is TGTGCCAGCCGGGACAGCCTCACAGATACGCAGTATTTT. As protein: CASRDSLTDTQYF.

This clonotype was detected ten times or more. The chain is built from TRBV12-3 or TRBV12-4 and TRBJ1-6; unclear D gene. The CDR3 sequence is 14 residues long. V gave up 5 bases and J gave up 5 bases, with 10 bases separating them. The CDR3 loop is CASSPRHDNSPLHF. The CDR3 bases are TGTGCCAGCAGTCCCCGACACGATAATTCACCCCTCCACTTT.

V gene TRBV2 combines with J gene TRBJ1-1, with D hard to call. The CDR3 loop spans 13 amino acids. The germline gives CDR1 SNHLY, CDR2 FYNNEI. The ends were cut back, 9 bases at V and 1 base at J, with 12 bases in the middle. The CDR3 DNA sequence: TGTGCCAGTGCTGGGAACAGGAACACTGAAGCTTTCTTT. Protein product: CASAGNRNTEAFF.

About this clonotype itself: The CDR3 does not end in the conserved phenylalanine or tryptophan, so this is likely a read error. The DNA is omitted, as the CDR3 cannot be located on it reliably, and the CDR3 follows TCRdb's listing. The chain links TRBV24-1 to TRBJ2-1; the DNA was not compared with TRBD1, the D call given in the table. Looked up from germline, CDR1 is KGHDR and CDR2 is SFDVKD. The CDR3 comprises 9 residues, both ends counted. The chain's CDR3 is CATSDDPGQ.

This clonotype was seen a few times. The J gene is TRBJ1-1, the V gene TRBV28; D ambiguous. The ends were cut back, 3 bases at V and 10 bases at J, with 12 bases in the middle. The CDR3 length is 12 residues. CDR1 and CDR2 (germline): MDHEN, SYDVKM. CDR3 protein: CASSLVTTGAFF. The CDR3 DNA reads as TGTGCCAGCAGTTTGGTGACCACCGGAGCTTTCTTT.

CDR3 bases: TGTGCCACCAGCCATACACGGATGAGCTCCTATAATTCACCCCTCCACTTT. As protein: CATSHTRMSSYNSPLHF. This rearrangement joins TRBV15 to TRBJ1-6; the D is unclear. V was pared by 5 bases and J by 0 bases, with 14 bases between. CDR1 LNHNV and CDR2 YYDKDF come from the germline V gene (reference sequence). This CDR3 has 17 residues.

The chain carries TRBV2 and TRBJ2-5; 7 nucleotides line up with TRBD2. Germline values: CDR1 SNHLY, CDR2 FYNNEI. CDR3 length: 15 amino acids. The junction had 11 bases not matched to a gene; V was cut back by 8 bases and J by 2 bases. This CDR3 is CASASVGRGQETQYF. In DNA form, the CDR3 reads TGTGCCAGCGCGTCAGTGGGGCGGGGGCAAGAGACCCAGTACTTC.

The rearrangement links TRBV2 to TRBJ2-1; 16 nucleotides match TRBD2. Germline loops: CDR1 SNHLY, CDR2 FYNNEI. The V gene end was trimmed by 6 bases and the J gene end by 8 bases; junction bases not matched to a gene: 7. The CDR3 is 16 amino acids. The CDR3 DNA sequence: TGTGCCAGCAGGGGACTAGCGGGAGGGAAAGGGCATGAGCAGTTCTTC. Amino acid sequence: CASRGLAGGKGHEQFF.

This clonotype was seen only once. This chain uses TRBV2 with TRBJ1-5; 7 bases match TRBD1. V was pared by 6 bases and J by 6 bases, with 11 bases of the junction left unmatched. Per the germline V gene, CDR1 is SNHLY and CDR2 is FYNNEI. CDR3 length: 15 residues. The chain's CDR3 is CASSAGTVLGQPQHF. CDR3 bases: TGTGCCAGCAGCGCCGGGACAGTCCTCGGTCAGCCCCAGCATTTT.

The chain uses TRBV28 and TRBJ1-2, with D unresolved. CDR3 length equals 14 residues. The germline V gene has CDR1 MDHEN and CDR2 SYDVKM. V lost 6 bases and J 5 bases, leaving 16 bases between the germline ends. The CDR3 DNA is TGTGCCAGCAGCTCTTACGCAGGCGGATATGGCTACACCTTC. Protein product: CASSSYAGGYGYTF.

This clonotype has at least ten counts. This chain joins TRBV4-3 and TRBJ2-2; D is uncertain. The CDR3 extends over 14 amino acids. V was pared by 0 bases and J by 3 bases, with 5 bases between. Germline lookup yields CDR1 LGHNA and CDR2 YSLEER. CDR3 DNA: TGCGCCAGCAGCCAAGATAAGCACACCGGGGAGCTGTTTTTT. Encoded protein: CASSQDKHTGELFF.

This clonotype was observed once. The CDR3 ends on some other residue instead of the conserved phenylalanine or tryptophan, so this is likely a read error. The chain carries TRBV6-4 and TRBJ1-1; D uncertain. The CDR3 loop spans 12 amino acids. The germline gives CDR1 MRHNA, CDR2 SNTAGT. V lost 0 bases and J 11 bases, leaving 10 bases between the germline ends. The CDR3 region is CASSDSGSAAFL. The CDR3 DNA reads TGTGCCAGCAGTGACTCAGGATCGGCGGCTTTCCTT.

This clonotype was detected a few times. The rearrangement uses TRBV5-1 and TRBJ1-3, with 9 nucleotides matching TRBD1. Germline values: CDR1 SGHRS, CDR2 YFSETQ. This CDR3 is 16 amino acids long. V gave up 1 base and J gave up 5 bases; unmatched junction bases: 7. CDR3 nucleotides: TGCGCCAGCAGCTTGCAGTCACAGGGGGCCAGAAACACCATATATTTT. Encoded protein: CASSLQSQGARNTIYF.

This clonotype was seen ten or more times. The CDR3 sequence is CASSLELGTRNTIYF. CDR3 bases: TGTGCCAGCAGCTTAGAACTCGGAACCCGAAACACCATATATTTT. The V and J genes are TRBV7-2 and TRBJ1-3; no clear D. V lost 1 base and J lost 5, with 12 bases in between. The CDR3 is made up of 15 amino acids. Germline-derived CDR1 and CDR2 are SGHTA and FQGNSA. The full variable domain, its missing parts supplied by reference TRBV7-2 and TRBJ1-3, is GAGVSQSPSNKVTEKGKDVELRCDPISGHTALYWYRQSLGQGLEFLIYFQGNSAPDKSGLPSDRFSAERTGGSVSTLTIQRTQQEDSAVYLCASSLELGTRNTIYFGEGSWLTVV.

This clonotype was counted ten times or more. The chain combines TRBV11-2 with TRBJ1-1; 7 bases are shared with TRBD1. The V segment lost 6 bases and the J segment 4 bases; nucleotides outside the gene matches: 8. The CDR3 totals 14 residues. CDR1 and CDR2 from the germline V gene are SGHAT and FQNNGV. CDR3 in DNA: TGTGCCAGCAGGCTGACAGGGTTAGGCACTGAAGCTTTCTTT. This encodes CASRLTGLGTEAFF.

Worth noting for this clonotype: Compared with germline, one end of the junction differs, possibly owing to a read error. The chain links TRBV6-5 to TRBJ2-2; unclear D gene. CDR1 is MNHEY and CDR2 is SVGAGI in the germline V gene. The CDR3 extends over 16 amino acids. The CDR3 loop reads CAISYSRRVNTGELFF. In DNA form, the CDR3 reads TGTGCCATCAGTTACTCGCGTAGGGTTAACACCGGGGAGCTGTTTTTT.

The V call is TRBV24-1, the J call TRBJ2-3; 11 bases agree with TRBD2. The CDR3 extends over 12 amino acids. Germline CDR1 KGHDR, CDR2 SFDVKD. V was pared by 10 bases and J by 6 bases, with 2 bases of the junction left unmatched. CDR3 coding DNA: TGTGCCACTAGCGGGAGGGAGGATACGCAGTATTTT. Its protein is CATSGREDTQYF.

This chain connects TRBV25-1 to TRBJ2-1; D not certain. Germline V gives CDR1 MGHDK, CDR2 SYGVNS. The V end was cut by 6 bases, the J end by 6 bases, with 21 bases between. This CDR3 has 16 amino acids. The CDR3 loop reads CASSLSSSVRTNEQFF. CDR3 DNA: TGTGCCAGCAGCTTATCCTCCTCCGTCCGGACCAATGAGCAGTTCTTC.